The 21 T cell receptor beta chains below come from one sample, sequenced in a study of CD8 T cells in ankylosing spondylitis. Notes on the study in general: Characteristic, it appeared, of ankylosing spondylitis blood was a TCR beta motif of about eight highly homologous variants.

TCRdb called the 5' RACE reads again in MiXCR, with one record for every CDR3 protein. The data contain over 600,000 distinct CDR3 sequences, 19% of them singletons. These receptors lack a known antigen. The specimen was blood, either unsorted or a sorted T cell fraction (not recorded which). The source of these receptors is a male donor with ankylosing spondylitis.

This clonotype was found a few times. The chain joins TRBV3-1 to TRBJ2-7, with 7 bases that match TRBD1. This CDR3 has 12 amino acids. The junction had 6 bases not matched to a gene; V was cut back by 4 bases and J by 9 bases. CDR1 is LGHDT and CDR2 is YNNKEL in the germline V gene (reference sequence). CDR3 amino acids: CASSPTGATQYF. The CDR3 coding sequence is TGTGCCAGCAGCCCTACAGGGGCAACGCAGTACTTC.

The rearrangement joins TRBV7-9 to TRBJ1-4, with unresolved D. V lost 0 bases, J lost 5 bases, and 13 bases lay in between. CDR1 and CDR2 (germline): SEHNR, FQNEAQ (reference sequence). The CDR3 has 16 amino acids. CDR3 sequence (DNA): TGTGCCAGCAGCTTAGCGTCGGTGGAGATGAATGAAAAACTGTTTTTT. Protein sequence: CASSLASVEMNEKLFF.

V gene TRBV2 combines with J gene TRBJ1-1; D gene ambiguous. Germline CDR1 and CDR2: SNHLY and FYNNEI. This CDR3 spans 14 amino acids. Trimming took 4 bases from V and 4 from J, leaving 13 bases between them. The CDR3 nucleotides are TGTGCCAGCAGTGTCCAGACCCAATTCACTGAAGCTTTCTTT. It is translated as CASSVQTQFTEAFF.

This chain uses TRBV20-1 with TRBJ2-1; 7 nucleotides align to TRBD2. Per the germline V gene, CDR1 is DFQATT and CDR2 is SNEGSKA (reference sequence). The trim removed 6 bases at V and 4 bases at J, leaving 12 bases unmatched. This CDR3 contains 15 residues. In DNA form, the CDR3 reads TGCAGTGCCTCCCTTCTAGCGGCCATATACAATGAGCAGTTCTTC. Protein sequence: CSASLLAAIYNEQFF.

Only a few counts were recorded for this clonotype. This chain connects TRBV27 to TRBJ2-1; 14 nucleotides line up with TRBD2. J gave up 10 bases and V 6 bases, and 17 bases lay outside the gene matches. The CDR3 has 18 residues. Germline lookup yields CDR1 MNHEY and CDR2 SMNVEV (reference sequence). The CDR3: CASRQTYAPTSGRGEQFF. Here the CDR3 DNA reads TGTGCCAGCAGACAAACTTATGCGCCGACTAGCGGGAGGGGCGAGCAGTTCTTC.

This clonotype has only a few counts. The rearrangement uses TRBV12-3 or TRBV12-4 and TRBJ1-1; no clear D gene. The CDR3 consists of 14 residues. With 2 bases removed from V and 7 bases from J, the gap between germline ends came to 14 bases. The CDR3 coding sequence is TGTGCCAGCAGTTTAAGTATCAGACGGGGTGAAGCTTTCTTT. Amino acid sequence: CASSLSIRRGEAFF.

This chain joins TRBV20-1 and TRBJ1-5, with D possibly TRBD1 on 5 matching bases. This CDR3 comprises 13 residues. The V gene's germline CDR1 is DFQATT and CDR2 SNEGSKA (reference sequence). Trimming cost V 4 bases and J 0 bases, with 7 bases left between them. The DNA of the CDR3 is TGCAGTGCTAAAGACAGTAGCAATCAGCCCCAGCATTTT. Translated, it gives CSAKDSSNQPQHF.

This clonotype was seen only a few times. CDR3: CASSNRGIAGELFF. CDR3 nucleotides: TGCGCCAGCAGTAACAGGGGGATTGCAGGGGAGCTGTTTTTT. The chain joins TRBV5-1 to TRBJ2-2, with TRBD1 identical over 8 bases. In germline, CDR1 is SGHRS, CDR2 YFSETQ. The CDR3 loop spans 14 amino acids. With 5 bases clipped from V and 8 bases from J, the junction kept 8 bases outside the gene matches.

The CDR3 spells CASSSPIAGGHEQFF. The CDR3 region has the DNA TGTGCCAGCAGCTCCCCAATAGCGGGGGGCCATGAGCAGTTCTTC. This rearrangement joins TRBV7-2 to TRBJ2-1; 10 nucleotides agree with TRBD2. The length of the CDR3 is 15 residues. Germline assignment: CDR1 SGHTA and CDR2 FQGNSA. After removal of 4 bases from V and 8 bases from J, the junction contained 8 bases not matched to a gene.

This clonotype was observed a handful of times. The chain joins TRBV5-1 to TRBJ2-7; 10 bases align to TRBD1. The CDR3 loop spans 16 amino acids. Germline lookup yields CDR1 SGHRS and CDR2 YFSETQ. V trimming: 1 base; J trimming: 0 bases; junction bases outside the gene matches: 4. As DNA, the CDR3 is TGCGCCAGCAGCTTGAGTAGGACAGGGGGCTCCTACGAGCAGTACTTC. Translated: CASSLSRTGGSYEQYF.

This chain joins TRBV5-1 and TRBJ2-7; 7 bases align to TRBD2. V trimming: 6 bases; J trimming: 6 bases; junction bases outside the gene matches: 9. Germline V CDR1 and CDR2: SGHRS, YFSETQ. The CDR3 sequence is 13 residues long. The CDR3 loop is CASNPPSGGEQYF. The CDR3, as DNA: TGCGCCAGCAACCCCCCCTCGGGAGGCGAGCAGTACTTC.

The CDR3 DNA follows: TGCAGCGTTGGAGAGGGCCTCTCCTACGAGCAGTACTTC. This codes for CSVGEGLSYEQYF. This chain connects TRBV29-1 to TRBJ2-7; a possible D gene is TRBD2 (5 bases). Germline assignment: CDR1 SQVTM and CDR2 ANQGSEA. V shed 4 bases and J shed 0 bases, with 10 bases lying between them. The length of the CDR3 is 13 residues.

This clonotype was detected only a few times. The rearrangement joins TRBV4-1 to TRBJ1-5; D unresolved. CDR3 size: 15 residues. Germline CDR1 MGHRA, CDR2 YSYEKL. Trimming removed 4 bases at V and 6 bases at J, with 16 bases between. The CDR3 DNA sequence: TGCGCCAGCAGCCCCATGGACGATGGGAGTCAGCCCCAGCATTTT. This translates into CASSPMDDGSQPQHF.

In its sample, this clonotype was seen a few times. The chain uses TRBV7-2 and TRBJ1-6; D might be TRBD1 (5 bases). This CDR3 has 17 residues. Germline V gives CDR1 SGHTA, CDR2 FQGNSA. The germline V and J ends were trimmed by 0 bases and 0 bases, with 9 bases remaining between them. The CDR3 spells CASSLAGPSSYNSPLHF. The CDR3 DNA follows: TGTGCCAGCAGCTTAGCGGGGCCGAGCTCCTATAATTCACCCCTCCACTTT.

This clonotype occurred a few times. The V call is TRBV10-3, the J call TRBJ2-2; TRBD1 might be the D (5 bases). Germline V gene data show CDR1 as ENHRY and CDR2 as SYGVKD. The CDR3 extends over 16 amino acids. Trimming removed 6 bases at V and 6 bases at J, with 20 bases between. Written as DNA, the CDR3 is TGTGCCATCAGCCCCAACATGGTAGGGGTCTCCGGGGAGCTGTTTTTT. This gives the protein CAISPNMVGVSGELFF.

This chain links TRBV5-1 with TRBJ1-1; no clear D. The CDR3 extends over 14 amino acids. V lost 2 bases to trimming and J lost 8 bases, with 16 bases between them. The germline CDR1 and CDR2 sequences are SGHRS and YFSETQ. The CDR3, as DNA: TGCGCCAGCAGCTTCGAAGGGCGAACTGCCGAAGCTTTCTTT. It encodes CASSFEGRTAEAFF.

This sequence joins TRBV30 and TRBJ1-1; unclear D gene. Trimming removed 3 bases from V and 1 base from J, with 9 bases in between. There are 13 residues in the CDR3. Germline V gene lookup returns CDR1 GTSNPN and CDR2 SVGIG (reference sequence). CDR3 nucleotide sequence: TGTGCCTGGAGGAGGCGGGGGAACACTGAAGCTTTCTTT. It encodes CAWRRRGNTEAFF. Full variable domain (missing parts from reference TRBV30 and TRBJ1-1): SQTIHQWPATLVQPVGSPLSLECTVEGTSNPNLYWYRQAAGRGLQLLFYSVGIGQISSEVPQNLSASRPQDRQFILSSKKLLLSDSGFYLCAWRRRGNTEAFFGQGTRLTVV.

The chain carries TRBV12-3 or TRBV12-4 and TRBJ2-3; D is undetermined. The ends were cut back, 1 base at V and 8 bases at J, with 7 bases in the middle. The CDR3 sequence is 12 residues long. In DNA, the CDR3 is TGTGCCAGCAGTTTAGGACGGAGTACGCAGTATTTT. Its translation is CASSLGRSTQYF.

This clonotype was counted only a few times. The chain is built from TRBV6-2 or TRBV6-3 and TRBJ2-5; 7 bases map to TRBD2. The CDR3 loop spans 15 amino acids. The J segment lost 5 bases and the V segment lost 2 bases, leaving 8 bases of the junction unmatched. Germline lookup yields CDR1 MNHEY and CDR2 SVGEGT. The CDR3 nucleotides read TGTGCCAGCAGTTACCGAGCGGGAAGCGGGGAGACCCAGTACTTC. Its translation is CASSYRAGSGETQYF.

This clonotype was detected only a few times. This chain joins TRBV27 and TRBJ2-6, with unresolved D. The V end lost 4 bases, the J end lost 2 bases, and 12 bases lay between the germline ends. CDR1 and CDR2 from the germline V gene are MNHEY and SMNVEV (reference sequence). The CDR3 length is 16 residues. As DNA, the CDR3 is TGTGCCAGCAGTTACACTAACTCCGCTGGGGCCAACGTCCTGACTTTC. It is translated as CASSYTNSAGANVLTF.

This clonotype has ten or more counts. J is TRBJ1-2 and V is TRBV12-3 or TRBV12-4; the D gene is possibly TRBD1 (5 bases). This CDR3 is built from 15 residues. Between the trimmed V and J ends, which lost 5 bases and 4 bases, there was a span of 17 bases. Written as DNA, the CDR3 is TGTGCCAGCAGTCCCTCCTCCACAGGTTCCTATGGCTACACCTTC. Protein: CASSPSSTGSYGYTF.